The 20 T cell receptor beta chains below were found in one sample sequenced in a study of OX40 agonist ivuxolimab in advanced cancers. Using immunoSEQ multiplex PCR, the repertoire was profiled, and TCRdb retains in-frame clones only, with some absent. The sample includes about 68,000 clones, more than 70% of them seen just once. Sample: CD4+ or CD8+ T cells sorted from blood, taken in a trial of the OX40 agonist ivuxolimab. All receptors derive from an adult with an advanced solid tumor such as melanoma, head and neck, liver or kidney cancer.

This clone was counted a few times. The rearrangement joins TRBV4-3 to TRBJ2-1; 9 positions match TRBD2. With V trimmed by 0 bases and J by 4 bases, 4 bases remained unmatched. CDR1 and CDR2 (germline): LGHNA, YSLEER. The length of the CDR3 is 16 residues. The CDR3: CASSQDPSGEYNEQFF. CDR3 nucleotides: TGCGCCAGCAGCCAAGATCCTAGCGGGGAGTACAATGAGCAGTTCTTC.

V is TRBV7-2 and J is TRBJ1-2; 8 nucleotides line up with TRBD1. CDR1 SGHTA and CDR2 FQGNSA come from the germline V gene. The CDR3 sequence is 14 residues long. J was trimmed by 7 bases and V by 5 bases; bases with no gene match: 9. The CDR3 sequence: CASSPRQGIRGYTF. The CDR3 DNA follows: TGTGCCAGCAGCCCCAGACAGGGGATCCGTGGCTACACCTTC.

This clone is a singleton in its sample. The chain links TRBV7-3 to TRBJ2-5; D may be TRBD1 or TRBD2 (6 bases each). The germline V gene encodes CDR1 SGHTA and CDR2 FQGTGA. CDR3 length equals 15 residues. V lost 5 bases to trimming and J lost 4 bases, with 17 bases between them. The CDR3 is CASSPEGGAGETQYF. CDR3 DNA sequence: TGTGCCAGCAGCCCCGAGGGGGGTGCGGGAGAGACCCAGTACTTC.

V usage is TRBV5-1 and J usage is TRBJ1-2; D is uncertain. Germline assignment: CDR1 SGHRS and CDR2 YFSETQ. Trimming shortened V by 3 bases and J by 5 bases, and 8 bases separated the two germline ends. This CDR3 spans 12 amino acids. CDR3 bases: TGCGCCAGCAGCTCAGAAGGTTATGGCTACACCTTC. Translating gives CASSSEGYGYTF.

A few counts support this clone. V and J are TRBV12-1 and TRBJ1-5; the D call in the table, TRBD1, was not verified against the DNA. TRBV12-1 is tagged as a pseudogene. This CDR3 is 16 amino acids long. CDR3 bases: TGTGCCAGCAGCTTTGGGCTACAGGGAATTGATCAGCCCCAGCATTTT. Amino acid sequence: CASSFGLQGIDQPQHF.

In its sample, this clone was seen once. This chain links TRBV18 with TRBJ1-1; 7 bases line up with TRBD1. This CDR3 contains 14 residues. Trimming at V came to 5 bases and at J to 3 bases, leaving 6 bases not matched to a gene. Per germline, CDR1 KGHSH and CDR2 LQKENI. The CDR3 spells CASSSFTGDTEAFF. The CDR3 nucleotides are TGTGCCAGCTCATCCTTCACAGGGGACACTGAAGCTTTCTTT.

The CDR3 region is CAIKDGALGYTF. The CDR3 DNA is TGTGCCATCAAGGACGGGGCCTTGGGCTACACCTTC. The V gene is TRBV10-3, the J gene TRBJ1-2; possible D gene TRBD1, 5 bases. The length of the CDR3 is 12 residues. The germline V gene has CDR1 ENHRY and CDR2 SYGVKD. Trimming pared 7 bases from V and 8 bases from J, leaving 14 bases between.

The chain employs TRBV29-1 and TRBJ2-7; D possibly corresponds to TRBD1 (5 bases). From germline, CDR1 is SQVTM and CDR2 ANQGSEA. The CDR3 is 13 amino acids. The germline V and J ends were trimmed by 5 bases and 2 bases, with 13 bases remaining between them. The CDR3 DNA follows: TGCAGCGTTCTCAGGGAAAATGCCTACGAGCAGTACTTC. Residues: CSVLRENAYEQYF.

The gene calls are TRBV25-1 and TRBJ1-2, with D possibly TRBD1 on 5 matching bases. The germline CDR1 and CDR2 sequences are MGHDK and SYGVNS. This CDR3 has 14 residues. V lost 5 bases, J lost 0 bases, and 10 bases lay in between. The CDR3 DNA reads TGTGCCAGCAGTACACAGGCCACTAACTATGGCTACACCTTC. This sequence encodes CASSTQATNYGYTF.

The chain joins TRBV9 to TRBJ1-3; D gene ambiguous. Germline V gene lookup returns CDR1 SGDLS and CDR2 YYNGEE. V was cut by 0 bases and J by 0 bases, with 10 bases left in between. The CDR3 has 16 amino acids. Here the CDR3 reads CASSVAGLGSGNTIYF. Written as DNA, the CDR3 is TGTGCCAGCAGCGTAGCCGGACTAGGCTCTGGAAACACCATATATTTT.

The count of this clone is one. V is TRBV18 and J is TRBJ1-1; tentative D call: TRBD1 (5 bases). This CDR3 contains 15 residues. The germline gives CDR1 KGHSH, CDR2 LQKENI. Deletions cut 3 bases from V and 4 bases from J, with 15 bases between. Here the CDR3 reads CASSPLSDSSTEAFF. The DNA of the CDR3 is TGTGCCAGCTCACCCCTAAGCGACAGTTCCACTGAAGCTTTCTTT.

The chain links TRBV5-1 to TRBJ2-3; 9 nucleotides align to TRBD2. CDR3 length: 16 residues. The germline CDR1 and CDR2 sequences are SGHRS and YFSETQ. The V and J ends lost 4 bases and 5 bases, in that order; junction bases with no gene match: 11. In DNA form, the CDR3 reads TGCGCCAGCAGCCTGGACCCTAGCGGGGCGGGAGATACGCAGTATTTT. Translated, it gives CASSLDPSGAGDTQYF.

A word on this clone: Within the sample, other DNA sequences also encode this same CDR3. The chain has TRBV9 and TRBJ2-3, with D possibly matching TRBD2 (6 bases). The CDR3 runs to 13 residues. Looked up from germline, CDR1 is SGDLS and CDR2 is YYNGEE. Trimming stripped 2 bases from V and 3 bases from J, with 7 bases between. The CDR3 DNA reads TGTGCCAGCAGCGTGGGGGGTACAGATACGCAGTATTTT. Translating it yields CASSVGGTDTQYF.

The chain links TRBV5-1 to TRBJ2-2; tentative D call: TRBD1 (6 bases). The ends were cut back, 0 bases at V and 4 bases at J, with 13 bases in the middle. The CDR3 totals 16 residues. Per the germline V gene, CDR1 is SGHRS and CDR2 is YFSETQ. The DNA of the CDR3 is TGCGCCAGCAGCTTGGTAGGACAGAGGTCCACCGGGGAGCTGTTTTTT. Residues: CASSLVGQRSTGELFF.

V and J are TRBV4-2 and TRBJ1-1, with D possibly matching TRBD1 (5 bases). CDR3 length equals 14 residues. CDR1 LGHNA and CDR2 YNFKEQ come from the germline V gene. The V and J ends lost 0 bases and 5 bases respectively, with 10 bases between them. The CDR3 loop reads CASSQEGAGTEAFF. Written as DNA, the CDR3 is TGTGCCAGCAGCCAAGAAGGGGCAGGGACTGAAGCTTTCTTT.

The table lists this clone with a count of one. The rearrangement links TRBV7-2 to TRBJ2-5; 8 bases fit TRBD2. V dropped 2 bases and J dropped 7; count of bases not matched to a gene: 12. Germline lookup yields CDR1 SGHTA and CDR2 FQGNSA. The CDR3 runs to 16 residues. The CDR3 coding sequence is TGTGCCAGCAGCTTAATGGCGGGGGGAACTACGGGGACCCAGTACTTC. Protein: CASSLMAGGTTGTQYF. Variable domain in full (rest from reference TRBV7-2 and TRBJ2-5): GAGVSQSPSNKVTEKGKDVELRCDPISGHTALYWYRQSLGQGLEFLIYFQGNSAPDKSGLPSDRFSAERTGGSVSTLTIQRTQQEDSAVYLCASSLMAGGTTGTQYFGPGTRLLVL.

The chain couples TRBV2 to TRBJ1-5, with a tentative D call TRBD1 (6 bases). Germline V gene sequence: CDR1 SNHLY, CDR2 FYNNEI. CDR3 length: 15 amino acids. Trimming shortened V by 5 bases and J by 4 bases, and 15 bases separated the two germline ends. The CDR3 reads CASSPGAGANQPQHF. For the CDR3, the DNA is TGTGCCAGCAGTCCTGGGGCAGGGGCTAATCAGCCCCAGCATTTT.

This clone was recorded a few times. The chain links TRBV6-5 to TRBJ2-5; maybe TRBD1 (6 bases). V was cut by 5 bases and J by 7 bases, with 14 bases left in between. CDR1 is MNHEY and CDR2 is SVGAGI in the germline V gene. The CDR3 covers 13 residues. The CDR3 region is CASSHETGSTQYF. In DNA, the CDR3 is TGTGCCAGCAGTCACGAGACAGGATCGACCCAGTACTTC.

This clone was seen only a few times. The chain is built from TRBV7-2 and TRBJ2-4, with D perhaps matching TRBD1 or TRBD2 (6 bases each). V shed 1 base and J shed 2 bases, with 15 bases lying between them. Germline assignment: CDR1 SGHTA and CDR2 FQGNSA. The CDR3 extends over 17 amino acids. As DNA, the CDR3 is TGTGCCAGCAGCTTAGATCAACAGGGAGGTACCAAAAACATTCAGTACTTC. It codes for CASSLDQQGGTKNIQYF.

The rearrangement links TRBV10-2 to TRBJ2-2, with D tentatively TRBD1 (5 bases). V lost 5 bases and J lost 1, with 11 bases in between. The germline gives CDR1 WSHSY, CDR2 SAAADI. CDR3 size: 15 residues. The DNA for the CDR3 is TGCGCCAGCAGTTGGGGTACAGGGAACACCGGGGAGCTGTTTTTT. Translated: CASSWGTGNTGELFF.